The source of this TCR beta chain is a study of response to subunit inactivated influenza vaccine. The study's findings and limits: Few additional T cells are recruited per seasonal influenza vaccination, authors suggested.

TCRdb recomputed calls from the RT-PCR reads with MiXCR, one row per CDR3 protein. Of fewer than 700,000 distinct CDR3 sequences in the sample, approximately 13% were seen once. The V gene lost 5 bases and the J gene lost 4 bases, with 21 bases spanning the gap. The CDR3 has 16 residues. Germline values: CDR1 MNHEY, CDR2 SVGEGT. In the case of this clonotype: The target antigen is unknown.

Here the sequenced sample was PBMCs from blood, taken more than 35 days after vaccination. V is TRBV6-2 or TRBV6-3 and J is TRBJ2-7; the D is unclear. The sequence was collected from a man in his forties or fifties who received an inactivated influenza vaccine. CDR3 nucleotides: TGTGCCAGCAGTCCCCGGACGGTTTTTTTCCCATACGAGCAGTACTTC. It encodes CASSPRTVFFPYEQYF.